This TCR beta chain derives from a study of shared clonotypes between healthy human individuals. Among the donors, all were Caucasian adults who lived in Nashville, Tennessee. This table comes from immunoSEQ multiplex PCR, and its TCRdb copy is limited to in-frame clones, with some not included. The sample yields about 490,000 clones, 70% to 80% seen once. The sample consisted of PBMCs. The source is a woman in her forties in good health. Some clones in this sample may be carry-over from other donors' samples.

CDR3 residues: CASSQEEVVDHEQFF. The DNA of the CDR3 is TGCGCCAGCAGCCAAGAGGAGGTGGTAGACCATGAGCAGTTCTTC. J is TRBJ2-1 and V is TRBV4-1, with a possible D match to TRBD2 (5 bases). This CDR3 region has 15 residues. Per the germline V gene, CDR1 is MGHRA and CDR2 is YSYEKL. With 0 bases removed from V and 8 bases from J, the gap between germline ends came to 14 bases.